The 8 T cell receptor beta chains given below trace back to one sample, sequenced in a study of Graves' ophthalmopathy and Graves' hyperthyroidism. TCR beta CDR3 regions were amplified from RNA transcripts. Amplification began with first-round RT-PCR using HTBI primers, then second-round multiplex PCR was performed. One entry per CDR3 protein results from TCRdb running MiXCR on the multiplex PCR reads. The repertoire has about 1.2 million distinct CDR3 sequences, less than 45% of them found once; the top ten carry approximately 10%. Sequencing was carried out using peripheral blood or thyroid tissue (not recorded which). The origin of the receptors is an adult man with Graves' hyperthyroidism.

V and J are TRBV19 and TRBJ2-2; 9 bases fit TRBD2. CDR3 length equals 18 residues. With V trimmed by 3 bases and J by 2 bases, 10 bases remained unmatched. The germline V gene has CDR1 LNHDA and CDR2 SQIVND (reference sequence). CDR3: CASSISRLLAGNTGELFF. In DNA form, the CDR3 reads TGTGCCAGTAGTATCTCGCGTCTCCTAGCGGGAAACACCGGGGAGCTGTTTTTT.

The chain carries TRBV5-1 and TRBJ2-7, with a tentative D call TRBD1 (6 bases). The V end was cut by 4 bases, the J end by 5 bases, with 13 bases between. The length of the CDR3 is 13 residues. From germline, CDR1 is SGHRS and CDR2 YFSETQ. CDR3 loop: CASSETGFHEQYF. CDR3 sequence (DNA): TGCGCCAGCAGCGAAACAGGGTTCCACGAGCAGTACTTC.

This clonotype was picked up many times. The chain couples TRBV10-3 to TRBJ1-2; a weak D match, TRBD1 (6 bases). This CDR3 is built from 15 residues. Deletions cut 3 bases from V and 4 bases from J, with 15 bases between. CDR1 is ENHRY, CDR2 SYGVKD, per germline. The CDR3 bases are TGTGCCATCAGTGACCCGACAGGAACCCTCTATGGCTACACCTTC. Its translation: CAISDPTGTLYGYTF.

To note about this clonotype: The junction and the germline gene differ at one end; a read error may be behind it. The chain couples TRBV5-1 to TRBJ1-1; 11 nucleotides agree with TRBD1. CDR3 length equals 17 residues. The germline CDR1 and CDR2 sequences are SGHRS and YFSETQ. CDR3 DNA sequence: TGTGCCAGCAGCGACAGAGGGACAGGGGGTAGGAACACTGAAGCTTTCTTT. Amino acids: CASSDRGTGGRNTEAFF.

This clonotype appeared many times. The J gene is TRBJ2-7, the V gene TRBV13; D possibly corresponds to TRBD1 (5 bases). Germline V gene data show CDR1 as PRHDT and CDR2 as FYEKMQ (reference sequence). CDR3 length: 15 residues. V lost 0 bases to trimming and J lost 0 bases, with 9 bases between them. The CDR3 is CASSLGPDNSYEQYF. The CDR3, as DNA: TGTGCCAGCAGCTTAGGCCCGGACAACTCCTACGAGCAGTACTTC. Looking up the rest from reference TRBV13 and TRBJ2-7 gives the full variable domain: AAGVIQSPRHLIKEKRETATLKCYPIPRHDTVYWYQQGPGQDPQFLISFYEKMQSDKGSIPDRFSAQQFSDYHSELNMSSLELGDSALYFCASSLGPDNSYEQYFGPGTRLTVT.

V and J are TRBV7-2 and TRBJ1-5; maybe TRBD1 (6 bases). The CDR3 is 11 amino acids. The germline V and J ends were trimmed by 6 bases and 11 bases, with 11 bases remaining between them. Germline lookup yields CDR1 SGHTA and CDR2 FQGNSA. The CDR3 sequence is CASREGETQHF. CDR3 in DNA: TGTGCCAGCAGAGAGGGGGAGACCCAGCATTTT.

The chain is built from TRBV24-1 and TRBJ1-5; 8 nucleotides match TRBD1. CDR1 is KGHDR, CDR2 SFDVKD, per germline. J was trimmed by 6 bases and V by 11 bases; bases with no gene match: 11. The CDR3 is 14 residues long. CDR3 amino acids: CASNEGTGTQPQHF. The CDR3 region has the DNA TGTGCCAGCAACGAGGGGACAGGAACTCAGCCCCAGCATTTT.

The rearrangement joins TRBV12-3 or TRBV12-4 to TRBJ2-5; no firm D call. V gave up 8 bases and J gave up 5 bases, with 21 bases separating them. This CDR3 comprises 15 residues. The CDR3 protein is CASSPQQRSTETQYF. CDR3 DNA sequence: TGTGCCAGCTCACCACAACAGAGGAGTACGGAGACCCAGTACTTC.